This entry describes one T cell receptor (beta chain). Its antigen is unknown. Qualities for individual bases were not recorded, and no much larger clone is one base off. Its CDR3 holds 19 amino acids, cysteine through phenylalanine. Here the CDR3 DNA is all that survives: 57 bases in frame from base 1. From the germline V gene, CDR1 is SGHAT and CDR2 is FQNNGV. Compared with germline, V lacks 5 bases and J lacks 2 bases; bases without a gene match: 15. This sample stems from a study of blood T cell repertoires in COVID-19 (dated by TCRdb to between 2020 and 2021). About the investigation overall: Samples covering the acute and convalescent phases of COVID-19 were provided by collaborators in the United States, Italy and Spain. The samples were drawn from two sources: the first 160 participants of the ongoing ImmuneRACE study, and 1,254 subjects contributed by 6 global collaborators. Nearly every sample came with metadata listing a de-identified subject ID, COVID-19 status, age in years and sex. The prospective study material was composed of cDNA or gDNA derived from T cells, B-cell-depleted T cells, or PBMCs. A freely available public database, intended as a resource for researchers studying the immune response to SARS-CoV-2, is where the repertoires were released. Subjects who had been exposed to COVID-19, were actively infected with it, or had recovered from it provided the deeply sampled blood TCRbeta repertoires that made up the dataset. HLA class I and class II types, where available, came from metadata supplied by the sample provider rather than from assay-based typing. Summary of the overall study and its limitations: Clinical and demographic metadata were provided uncurated, with the amount varying by source and participant.

The immunoSEQ Assay, a bias-controlled multiplex PCR, was used to amplify TCRbeta CDR3 regions from genomic DNA. Per the authors' processing: Within the assay, amplification of reference gene primers was used to estimate how many nucleated cells each sample contained. To quantify the absolute abundance of each unique TCRbeta CDR3 rearrangement, sequence reads were collapsed and filtered. Productive Simpson clonality was computed per sample as the square root of Simpson's diversity index over productive rearrangements. Drawn from immuneACCESS, this table holds only the in-frame rearrangements with V and J called that TCRdb kept. Clones are partly lost; checked studies trace under half to an unresolved V gene and leave the rest unexplained. V, J and clone size are taken as reported in that table, and D and trimming were inferred from the DNA itself. This sample comprises 330,000 or so clones, approximately 86% of them detected only once. Just over 9.5% of the sample is held by the ten biggest clonotypes.

One collaborating source in Seattle enrolled patients while the patients were actively infected and followed the patients over time throughout the course of disease. Collaborating institutions collected whole blood in K2EDTA tubes following their own protocols. For TCRbeta analysis, collaborators shipped samples in one of three forms: frozen whole blood, isolated PBMCs, or DNA extracted from either of those sample types. This receptor chain uses TRBV11-2 and TRBJ2-6; TRBD1 lines up with 7 middle nucleotides. This TCR was sampled from a man between 25 and 39 years old with COVID-19, enrolled during active disease. Sequencing used peripheral blood. At the DNA level, the sequence is TGTGCCAGCAGCCTGCGACAGGGTGTCGGTATAGCTGGGGCCAACGTCCTGACTTTC. Its protein reads: CASSLRQGVGIAGANVLTF.